This TCR beta chain emerged from a study of T cell repertoires in ileal Crohn's disease. Turning to the study itself: From the resection specimen's proximal margin, biopsies were taken as MI. Per sample, roughly 470 nanograms of biopsy DNA were TCRB immunosequenced. General study points: Clonality above 26.8% at surgery always came with endoscopic recurrence. Mucosal expansions were suggested to be mainly CD8 T cells.

This clone was observed once. Antigen specificity is unknown. Time point described: proximal margin of the surgical specimen (macroscopically non-inflamed). From germline, CDR1 is SGHVS and CDR2 FNYEAQ. Trimming pared 5 bases from V and 2 bases from J, leaving 13 bases between. The CDR3 covers 16 residues. Sequencing was performed with immunoSEQ multiplex PCR; in TCRdb, only in-frame clones are kept and a portion is missing. The sample lists 6,500 or so clones; around 70% were seen once. The sequence derives from an adult with Crohn's disease. Sample: ileal tissue. The chain couples TRBV7-6 to TRBJ2-6; maybe TRBD2 (5 bases). The CDR3 sequence is CASSATLDAGANVLTF. In nucleotides, the CDR3 is TGTGCCAGCAGCGCAACACTAGACGCTGGGGCCAACGTCCTGACTTTC. The entire variable domain, with the rest obtained from reference TRBV7-6 and TRBJ2-6, is as follows: GAGVSQSPRYKVTKRGQDVALRCDPISGHVSLYWYRQALGQGPEFLTYFNYEAQQDKSGLPNDRFSAERPEGSISTLTIQRTEQRDSAMYRCASSATLDAGANVLTFGAGSRLTVL.